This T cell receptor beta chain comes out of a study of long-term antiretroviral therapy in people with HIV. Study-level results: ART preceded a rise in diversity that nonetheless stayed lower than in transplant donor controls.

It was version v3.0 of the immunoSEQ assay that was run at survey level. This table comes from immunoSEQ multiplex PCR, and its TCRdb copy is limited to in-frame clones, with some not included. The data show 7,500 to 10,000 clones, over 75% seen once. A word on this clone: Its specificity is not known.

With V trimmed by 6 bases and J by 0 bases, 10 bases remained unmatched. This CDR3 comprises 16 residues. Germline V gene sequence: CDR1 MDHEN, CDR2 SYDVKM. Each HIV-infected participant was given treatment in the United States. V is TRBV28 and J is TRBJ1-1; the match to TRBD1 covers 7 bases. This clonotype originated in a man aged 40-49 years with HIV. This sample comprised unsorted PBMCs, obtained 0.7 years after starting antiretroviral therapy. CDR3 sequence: CASRTIRGGMNTEAFF. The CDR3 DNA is TGTGCCAGCAGAACGATCAGGGGGGGCATGAACACTGAAGCTTTCTTT.